The 21 T cell receptor beta chains presented below share a single source sample, sequenced in a study of blood T cells in healthy people across ages. Together with a sample-barcoded 5' primer, a J-beta primer mix was included in a second PCR lasting about 7 to 11 cycles. TCRdb ran MiXCR on the 5' RACE reads and lists one entry per CDR3 protein. In the table there are approximately 350,000 distinct CDR3 sequences, about half of which are singletons. The sequenced sample was blood. Source of these receptors: a man aged 60 to 75 in good health.

This clonotype has just one count. A read error may account for a junction end that differs from germline. The rearrangement links TRBV4-1 to TRBJ1-2, with D perhaps matching TRBD1 (5 bases). Germline-derived CDR1 and CDR2 are MGHRA and YSYEKL. The CDR3 spans 17 residues. The CDR3 DNA reads as TGCGCCGGCAGCCCTGGAAATAAAAGGGGACTTTCCTATGGCTACACCTTC. It encodes CAGSPGNKRGLSYGYTF.

V is TRBV5-1 and J is TRBJ2-5; D not certain. Trimming shortened V by 4 bases and J by 4 bases, and 14 bases separated the two germline ends. The CDR3 runs 14 residues. Germline V gives CDR1 SGHRS, CDR2 YFSETQ. CDR3 nucleotide sequence: TGCGCCAGCAGCCCCGGCGGTCCCTTAGAGACCCAGTACTTC. It is translated as CASSPGGPLETQYF.

This rearrangement joins TRBV27 to TRBJ2-5; D may correspond to TRBD1 or TRBD2 (6 bases each). The J call may not be correct, given that the DNA end is closer to TRBJ2-7. Looked up from germline, CDR1 is MNHEY and CDR2 is SMNVEV (reference sequence). This CDR3 has 14 amino acids. The CDR3 sequence is CASSWGRRGDEQYF. CDR3 bases: TGTGCCAGCAGTTGGGGGCGAAGGGGGGACGAGCAGTACTTC.

This clonotype was counted ten times or more. The V and J genes are TRBV20-1 and TRBJ2-5; 13 positions match TRBD2. Germline CDR1 DFQATT, CDR2 SNEGSKA (reference sequence). J gave up 4 bases and V 1 base, and 3 bases lay outside the gene matches. The CDR3 length is 15 residues. CDR3 sequence: CSARATSGRGETQYF. The CDR3 DNA reads TGCAGTGCTAGAGCTACTAGCGGGAGGGGAGAGACCCAGTACTTC.

This clonotype was observed a few times. The chain couples TRBV11-2 to TRBJ2-5; 7 bases line up with TRBD1. The J call is in doubt because the DNA end fits TRBJ2-4 better. The CDR3 has 14 residues. Germline loops: CDR1 SGHAT, CDR2 FQNNGV. CDR3 in amino acids: CASSRRQGKNIQYF. CDR3 DNA sequence: TGTGCCAGCAGCCGCCGACAGGGAAAAAACATTCAGTACTTC.

The chain is built from TRBV2 and TRBJ1-4; D is ambiguous. The CDR3 spans 13 residues. The germline gives CDR1 SNHLY, CDR2 FYNNEI. Trimming removed 2 bases at V and 3 bases at J, with 4 bases between. The CDR3 protein is CASSEMANEKLFF. The CDR3 DNA follows: TGTGCCAGCAGTGAAATGGCTAATGAAAAACTGTTTTTT. The complete variable domain, with remaining parts taken from reference TRBV2 and TRBJ1-4, reads EPEVTQTPSHQVTQMGQEVILRCVPISNHLYFYWYRQILGQKVEFLVSFYNNEISEKSEIFDDQFSVERPDGSNFTLKIRSTKLEDSAMYFCASSEMANEKLFFGSGTQLSVL.

The rearrangement uses TRBV10-3 and TRBJ1-2; the match to TRBD1 covers 12 bases. The CDR3 extends over 16 amino acids. Germline V lookup: CDR1 ENHRY, CDR2 SYGVKD. V gave up 6 bases and J gave up 1 base; unmatched junction bases: 6. CDR3 coding DNA: TGTGCCATCAGCCCGGGACAGGGGGCGCGTAACTATGGCTACACCTTC. Protein product: CAISPGQGARNYGYTF.

The chain couples TRBV12-3 or TRBV12-4 to TRBJ2-5; 9 bases agree with TRBD1. Germline trimming cut 7 bases from V and 4 bases from J; bases unmatched to any gene: 7. The CDR3 is 14 amino acids. The CDR3 sequence is CASTSRQGGETQYF. In nucleotides, the CDR3 is TGTGCCAGCACCAGCCGACAGGGGGGAGAGACCCAGTACTTC.

This clonotype was seen more than once but under ten times. The CDR3 is CASSVTDYGYTF. The DNA for the CDR3 is TGTGCCAGCAGCGTGACGGATTATGGCTACACCTTC. The chain joins TRBV9 to TRBJ1-2; D unresolved. Germline CDR1 SGDLS, CDR2 YYNGEE. This CDR3 has 12 residues. With 2 bases removed from V and 5 bases from J, the gap between germline ends came to 7 bases.

The chain couples TRBV6-1 to TRBJ2-1; tentative D call: TRBD1 (5 bases). CDR1 is MNHNS, CDR2 SASEGT, per germline. CDR3 length: 16 amino acids. V was cut by 4 bases and J by 8 bases, with 21 bases left in between. The CDR3 region has the DNA TGTGCCAGCAGTGTACGAAGGACAAGGATTGGCGATGAGCAGTTCTTC. It codes for CASSVRRTRIGDEQFF.

The sample holds a few counts of this clonotype. The V gene is TRBV12-3 or TRBV12-4, the J gene TRBJ2-2, with 9 bases fitting TRBD2. CDR3 length: 17 amino acids. Unmatched junction bases numbered 2, after V lost 0 bases and J lost 0 bases. In DNA form, the CDR3 reads TGTGCCAGCAGTTTAGCTCGCGGGGGGGCGAACACCGGGGAGCTGTTTTTT. Residues: CASSLARGGANTGELFF.

J is TRBJ2-7 and V is TRBV5-1; TRBD2 matches at 13 bases. This CDR3 has 16 residues. Germline assignment: CDR1 SGHRS and CDR2 YFSETQ. V lost 3 bases, J lost 7 bases, and 10 bases stayed unmatched. The CDR3 region is CASSSITSGRANEQYF. The CDR3 DNA reads TGCGCCAGCAGCTCCATTACTAGCGGGAGGGCCAATGAGCAGTACTTC.

The table lists this clonotype with many counts. The V gene is TRBV29-1, the J gene TRBJ2-5; TRBD1 matches 7 bases. Trimming cost V 4 bases and J 2 bases; bases outside gene matches: 4. This CDR3 region has 13 residues. CDR1 SQVTM and CDR2 ANQGSEA come from the germline V gene. The CDR3 loop is CSVGQGRQETQYF. In nucleotides, the CDR3 is TGCAGCGTTGGACAGGGAAGGCAAGAGACCCAGTACTTC.

The chain uses TRBV20-1 and TRBJ1-2; TRBD1 might be the D (5 bases). This CDR3 is built from 15 residues. Trimming took 5 bases from V and 0 from J, leaving 16 bases between them. The germline CDR1 and CDR2 sequences are DFQATT and SNEGSKA (reference sequence). CDR3 DNA sequence: TGCAGTGCTGGGCTCCGCTGGGACGCTAACTATGGCTACACCTTC. Amino acid sequence: CSAGLRWDANYGYTF.

About this clonotype itself: At one end the junction does not follow the germline gene, possibly because of a read error. CDR3 sequence: CSARSDRGGNERFF. The CDR3, as DNA: TGCAGTGCTAGATCGGACAGGGGAGGGAATGAGCGGTTCTTC. The V and J genes are TRBV20-1 and TRBJ2-1, with 9 bases matching TRBD1. CDR3 length: 14 amino acids. Germline lookup yields CDR1 DFQATT and CDR2 SNEGSKA (reference sequence).

The rearrangement joins TRBV7-3 to TRBJ2-7, with D perhaps TRBD1 (5 bases). V was clipped by 2 bases and J by 0 bases, with 11 bases between them. Germline V gives CDR1 SGHTA, CDR2 FQGTGA. The CDR3 is made up of 15 amino acids. CDR3 DNA: TGTGCCAGCAGCTTAGACAGTCCGAGCTCCTACGAGCAGTACTTC. Translating it yields CASSLDSPSSYEQYF.

This clonotype was picked up a small number of times. The genes are TRBV4-3 and TRBJ2-7; 7 bases match TRBD2. Trimming took 4 bases from V and 3 from J; bases not matched to a gene: 9. The CDR3 consists of 15 residues. From germline, CDR1 is LGHNA and CDR2 YSLEER. CDR3 loop: CASSPRSSGNYEQYF. The CDR3 DNA reads TGCGCCAGCAGCCCCAGGTCTAGCGGCAACTACGAGCAGTACTTC.

V gene TRBV6-2 or TRBV6-3 combines with J gene TRBJ1-5, with TRBD1 identical over 7 bases. This CDR3 region has 14 residues. Germline V gene data show CDR1 as MNHEY and CDR2 as SVGEGT. V dropped 6 bases and J dropped 6; count of bases not matched to a gene: 8. CDR3 protein: CASSPHGQAQPQHF. Here the CDR3 DNA reads TGTGCCAGCAGCCCCCACGGACAGGCTCAGCCCCAGCATTTT.

J is TRBJ2-1 and V is TRBV7-2, with 11 bases identical to TRBD2. The V gene's germline CDR1 is SGHTA and CDR2 FQGNSA. This CDR3 contains 16 residues. With 3 bases clipped from V and 7 bases from J, the junction kept 8 bases outside the gene matches. The CDR3 loop is CASSFPTSGKRNEQFF. CDR3 coding DNA: TGTGCCAGCAGCTTCCCGACTAGCGGGAAGCGAAATGAGCAGTTCTTC.

The CDR3 DNA follows: TGCAGTGCGGACCGGACGGGACCAGGGACTGAAGCTTTCTTT. Amino acids: CSADRTGPGTEAFF. This chain joins TRBV20-1 and TRBJ1-1, with D tentatively TRBD1 (5 bases). The CDR3 sequence is 14 residues long. V lost 6 bases, J lost 5 bases, and 19 bases lay in between. Per germline, CDR1 DFQATT and CDR2 SNEGSKA (reference sequence).

There are many counts of this clonotype. J is TRBJ2-1 and V is TRBV20-1, with D perhaps TRBD1 (5 bases). The CDR3 length is 13 residues. V lost 3 bases, J lost 12 bases, and 18 bases lay in between. Germline V CDR1 and CDR2: DFQATT, SNEGSKA (reference sequence). The CDR3 DNA follows: TGCAGTGCTAGCACCTCCGGGCCCCAGGGGCAGTTCTTC. This codes for CSASTSGPQGQFF.